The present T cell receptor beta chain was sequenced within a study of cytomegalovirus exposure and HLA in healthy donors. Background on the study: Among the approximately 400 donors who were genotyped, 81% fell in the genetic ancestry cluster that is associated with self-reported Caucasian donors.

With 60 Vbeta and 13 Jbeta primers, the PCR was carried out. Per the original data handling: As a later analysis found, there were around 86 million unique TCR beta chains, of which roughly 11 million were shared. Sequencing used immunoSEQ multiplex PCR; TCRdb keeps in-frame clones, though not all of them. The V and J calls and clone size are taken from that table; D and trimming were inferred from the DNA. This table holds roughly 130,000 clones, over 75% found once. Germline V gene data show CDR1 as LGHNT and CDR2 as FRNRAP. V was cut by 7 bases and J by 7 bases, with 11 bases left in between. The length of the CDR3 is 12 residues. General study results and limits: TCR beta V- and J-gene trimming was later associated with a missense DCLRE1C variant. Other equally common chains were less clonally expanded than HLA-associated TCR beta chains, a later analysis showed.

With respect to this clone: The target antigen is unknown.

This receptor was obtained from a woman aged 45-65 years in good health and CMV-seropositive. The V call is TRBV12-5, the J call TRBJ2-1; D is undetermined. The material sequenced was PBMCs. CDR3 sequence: CASAFDGNEQFF. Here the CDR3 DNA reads TGTGCTAGTGCCTTTGACGGGAATGAGCAGTTCTTC.